This T cell receptor beta chain is drawn from a study of T cells after yellow fever vaccination. In making TCR cDNA, 5'RACE template switching added a universal primer site and UMIs to it. In TCRdb, the 5' RACE reads were re-called with MiXCR into one record per CDR3 protein. The table records 50,000 to 75,000 distinct CDR3 sequences, approximately 7% of them present only once. General study findings and limits: Repertoires obtained by FACS sorting could include abundant clonotypes that entered as contaminants from the bulk population. Though it reached lower strength, the secondary response hit its peak faster, day 5 versus 15. Among primary-vaccination clones, most reappeared after the booster, at 96% for CD4 and about 90% for CD8.

Looked up from germline, CDR1 is MNHNS and CDR2 is SASEGT. With 4 bases removed from V and 0 bases from J, the gap between germline ends came to 19 bases. The CDR3 extends over 19 amino acids. This clonotype has only a few counts. Its antigen is not known. The V call is TRBV6-1, the J call TRBJ2-6; D is possibly TRBD2 (6 bases). The clonotype originates from a man between 18 and 29 years old who received the YFV17D yellow fever vaccine. The sequenced sample was CD8+ T cells sorted from PBMCs, obtained on the day of the first yellow fever vaccination. The CDR3 DNA follows: TGTGCCAGCAGTGTGTTCTCGGAGGGCAGGACCTCTGGGGCCAACGTCCTGACTTTC. Its translation is CASSVFSEGRTSGANVLTF.